The rows below give T cell receptor beta chains drawn from one sample of a study of type 1 and type 2 diabetes patients. TCRdb analysed the multiplex PCR reads with MiXCR anew, one entry per CDR3 protein. The sample consists of 270,000 or so distinct CDR3 sequences, around 47% of them appearing once. The sample taken for sequencing was peripheral blood mononuclear cells (PBMCs). Receptors originate from a man aged 18-30 years with type 2 diabetes. CDR3s include the opening cysteine and the closing phenylalanine or tryptophan. Each record gives: CDR3 protein, V gene.

CASTSDGTFYEQYF | TRBV6-6
CASSFHWAGANTGELFF | TRBV25-1
CASSITVTGLGDGANVLTF | TRBV19
CASLGTGPETQYF | TRBV7-9
CSARGLQGEIYGYTF | TRBV20-1
CSARDRQDRYEQYF | TRBV20-1
CASSYAREGPRSEQYF | TRBV6-1
CARERQGDYGYTF | TRBV7-2
CATSVGTVQETQYF | TRBV15
CASRPRQVRTAELFF | TRBV2
CASSPRQVSYEQYF | TRBV19
CASSAFKGGTGELFF | TRBV12-3/TRBV12-4
CASSPWDRDLTGELFF | TRBV28
CASSQGTSGIETQYF | TRBV15
CASSYRASSHF | TRBV28
CAWDRGGYTF | TRBV30
CSATTVGVGTGELFF | TRBV20-1
CASSALRGAYPYGYTF | TRBV11-2
CASSIGDGSYNEQYF | TRBV19